Below, 8 T cell receptor beta chains from the same sample are listed, as sequenced in a study of cytomegalovirus exposure and HLA in healthy donors (dated by TCRdb to about 2017). Preparation of the library involved the immunoSEQ multiplex PCR assay. A mixture of 60 forward primers for TCR Vbeta segments and 13 reverse primers for TCR Jbeta segments was used in the multiplex PCR. Entries here come from immuneACCESS through TCRdb and include only in-frame sequences with V and J called. Some clones fail to appear in such tables; in the studies checked, an unresolved V gene covers under half of the shortfall, and the cause of the remainder is unknown. This sample holds fewer than 100,000 clones; roughly three quarters were observed only once. Less than 8.5% of the sample is taken by the ten largest. The sequenced material came from PBMCs. All receptors derive from a female donor in good health and CMV-seronegative.

The chain combines TRBV13 with TRBJ1-1, with 7 positions matching TRBD1. CDR1 is PRHDT, CDR2 FYEKMQ, per germline (reference sequence). The CDR3 loop spans 13 amino acids. V lost 2 bases to trimming and J lost 7 bases; unmatched junction nucleotides: 4. CDR3 sequence: CASSLRQGGEAFF. CDR3 DNA: TGTGCCAGCAGCTTAAGACAGGGTGGTGAAGCTTTCTTT.

The chain links TRBV9 to TRBJ1-1; D is undetermined. Trimming pared 2 bases from V and 5 bases from J, leaving 7 bases between. This CDR3 has 12 amino acids. Germline V gene lookup returns CDR1 SGDLS and CDR2 YYNGEE. The CDR3 region is CASSVRDTEAFF. CDR3 in DNA: TGTGCCAGCAGCGTGAGGGATACTGAAGCTTTCTTT.

V and J are TRBV2 and TRBJ1-6, with 7 nucleotides matching TRBD1. Germline lookup yields CDR1 SNHLY and CDR2 FYNNEI. V shed 11 bases and J 7 bases; nucleotides not matched to a gene: 8. The CDR3 covers 13 residues. The CDR3 bases are TGTGCCTTTTGGGACAGTAAGAATTCACCCCTCCACTTT. Amino acid sequence: CAFWDSKNSPLHF. The full variable domain, completed using reference TRBV2 and TRBJ1-6, is EPEVTQTPSHQVTQMGQEVILRCVPISNHLYFYWYRQILGQKVEFLVSFYNNEISEKSEIFDDQFSVERPDGSNFTLKIRSTKLEDSAMYFCAFWDSKNSPLHFGNGTRLTVT.

The chain couples TRBV4-3 to TRBJ2-4, with 9 nucleotides matching TRBD1. The CDR3 has 16 amino acids. Germline loops: CDR1 LGHNA, CDR2 YSLEER. V trimming: 3 bases; J trimming: 1 base; junction bases outside the gene matches: 4. The CDR3 protein is CASSQDRGFAKNIQYF. In DNA, the CDR3 is TGCGCCAGCAGCCAGGACAGGGGATTCGCCAAAAACATTCAGTACTTC.

The V gene is TRBV5-8, the J gene TRBJ1-1; 8 bases fit TRBD1. This CDR3 comprises 14 residues. CDR1 is SGHTS, CDR2 YDEGEE, per germline. Trimming at V came to 3 bases and at J to 1 base, leaving 2 bases not matched to a gene. The CDR3 reads CASSSGTGNTEAFF. CDR3 nucleotide sequence: TGTGCCAGCAGCTCAGGGACAGGGAACACTGAAGCTTTCTTT. The full variable domain, its missing parts supplied by reference TRBV5-8 and TRBJ1-1, is EAGVTQSPTHLIKTRGQQATLRCSPISGHTSVYWYQQALGLGLQFLLWYDEGEERNRGNFPPRFSGRQFPNYSSELNVNALELEDSALYLCASSSGTGNTEAFFGQGTRLTVV.

The chain combines TRBV28 with TRBJ2-7, with a possible D match to TRBD2 (6 bases). The germline V and J ends were trimmed by 5 bases and 3 bases, with 14 bases remaining between them. The CDR3 runs 14 residues. CDR1 MDHEN and CDR2 SYDVKM come from the germline V gene. The CDR3 sequence: CASSPPGGLYEQYF. The CDR3 DNA reads TGTGCCAGCAGTCCCCCCGGAGGGCTCTACGAGCAGTACTTC.

The chain has TRBV18 and TRBJ1-1, with TRBD1 as a possible D gene (6 bases). The CDR3 length is 15 residues. Germline-derived CDR1 and CDR2 are KGHSH and LQKENI. Trimming took off 8 bases at V and 1 base at J, with 17 bases between the two ends. The CDR3 reads CASALQGYWNTEAFF. The CDR3 DNA sequence: TGTGCCAGCGCGTTACAGGGCTATTGGAACACTGAAGCTTTCTTT.

The rearrangement joins TRBV5-6 to TRBJ2-1; no clear D gene. Germline loops: CDR1 SGHDT, CDR2 YYEEEE. The CDR3 sequence is 15 residues long. V lost 0 bases, J lost 0 bases, and 7 bases lay in between. CDR3 amino acids: CASSLDLSSYNEQFF. CDR3 nucleotide sequence: TGTGCCAGCAGCTTGGACTTGAGCTCCTACAATGAGCAGTTCTTC. Using reference TRBV5-6 and TRBJ2-1 for the parts outside the CDR3, the full variable domain is DAGVTQSPTHLIKTRGQQVTLRCSPKSGHDTVSWYQQALGQGPQFIFQYYEEEERQRGNFPDRFSGHQFPNYSSELNVNALLLGDSALYLCASSLDLSSYNEQFFGPGTRLTVL.